This T cell receptor beta chain was sequenced during a study of T-cell reconstitution after alpha-beta-depleted transplantation in children. Unique molecular identifiers tagged the TCRbeta library. TCRdb itself ran the PCR reads through MiXCR, one entry per CDR3 protein. The sample carries roughly 100,000 distinct CDR3 sequences, approximately 9.2% recorded once. The CDR3 sequence is 13 residues long. Trimming shortened V by 1 base and J by 4 bases, and 8 bases separated the two germline ends. The germline CDR1 and CDR2 sequences are KGHSH and LQKENI. The chain uses TRBV18 and TRBJ2-7; D uncertain. This receptor was taken from a human donor who donated a stem cell graft to a child with congenital amegakaryocytic thrombocytopenia. This specimen was PBMCs from the stem cell graft donor, taken from the stem cell graft. DNA for the CDR3: TGTGCCAGCTCACCACGGAACAGTTACGAGCAGTACTTC. Encoded protein: CASSPRNSYEQYF.